The next 27 T cell receptor beta chains were all read from a single sample in a study of Graves' ophthalmopathy and Graves' hyperthyroidism. Amplified TCR beta CDR3 regions were obtained using RNA transcripts as template. After a first-round RT-PCR with HTBI primers, a second-round multiplex PCR was run. TCRdb reprocessed the multiplex PCR reads via MiXCR and lists one record per CDR3 protein. The table shows fewer than 400,000 distinct CDR3 sequences, with about 16% occurring only once. The sample comprised peripheral blood. The receptors come from a woman in her late teens or twenties with Graves' ophthalmopathy.

This clonotype was seen at least ten times. The chain is built from TRBV6-2 or TRBV6-3 and TRBJ1-2, with no clear D. Germline V gene sequence: CDR1 MNHEY, CDR2 SVGEGT. This CDR3 is built from 14 residues. V gave up 0 bases and J gave up 4 bases, with 9 bases separating them. CDR3 bases: TGTGCCAGCAGTTACTCACCGACGTTCTATGGCTACACCTTC. Amino acids: CASSYSPTFYGYTF.

This clonotype was found many times. The DNA of the CDR3 is TGTGCCAGCAGTCCCTCCCGAGTTGGCTACACCTTC. Encoded protein: CASSPSRVGYTF. This chain joins TRBV28 and TRBJ1-2; D call uncertain. CDR1 is MDHEN, CDR2 SYDVKM, per germline. CDR3 length: 12 residues. The germline V and J ends were trimmed by 5 bases and 7 bases, with 11 bases remaining between them.

This clonotype came up many times. The rearrangement links TRBV28 to TRBJ2-2; D gene unclear. The CDR3 is 13 amino acids. V lost 3 bases and J 6 bases, leaving 8 bases between the germline ends. Germline V CDR1 and CDR2: MDHEN, SYDVKM. The CDR3 here is CASSFSPAGELFF. The DNA for the CDR3 is TGTGCCAGCAGTTTCTCCCCAGCCGGGGAGCTGTTTTTT.

The table lists this clonotype with many counts. CDR3 protein: CASSFGQGVTYEQYF. CDR3 bases: TGTGCCAGCAGTTTCGGACAGGGGGTTACCTACGAGCAGTACTTC. The chain couples TRBV27 to TRBJ2-7, with 10 bases that match TRBD1. This CDR3 is built from 15 residues. The ends lost 3 bases at V and 2 bases at J; junction bases unmatched: 4. Germline loops: CDR1 MNHEY, CDR2 SMNVEV (reference sequence).

The sample holds many counts of this clonotype. The chain carries TRBV9 and TRBJ1-1; TRBD1 is a possible D gene (6 bases). Germline loops: CDR1 SGDLS, CDR2 YYNGEE. CDR3 length: 14 residues. Trimming took 4 bases from V and 1 from J, leaving 11 bases between them. CDR3 sequence reads: CASSPGTRNTEAFF. In DNA form, the CDR3 reads TGTGCCAGCAGCCCAGGGACACGGAACACTGAAGCTTTCTTT.

In this sample, this clonotype turned up many times. The DNA of the CDR3 is TGTGCCAGCGGGGGGACCCAAGAGACCCAGTACTTC. This codes for CASGGTQETQYF. The gene calls are TRBV5-6 and TRBJ2-5; the D gene is possibly TRBD2 (6 bases). The CDR3 extends over 12 amino acids. The germline V gene has CDR1 SGHDT and CDR2 YYEEEE. V gave up 7 bases and J gave up 1 base, with 8 bases separating them.

In its sample, this clonotype was seen many times. The chain employs TRBV18 and TRBJ2-7; no clear D. Germline V gene lookup returns CDR1 KGHSH and CDR2 LQKENI. Trimming stripped 1 base from V and 5 bases from J, with 6 bases between. The CDR3 totals 12 residues. This chain's CDR3 is CASSPLGHEQYF. CDR3 coding DNA: TGTGCCAGCTCACCACTAGGCCACGAGCAGTACTTC.

CDR3: CASSLDRGIGYSNQPQHF. Here the CDR3 DNA reads TGTGCCAGCAGTTTGGACAGGGGGATTGGATATAGCAATCAGCCCCAGCATTTT. J is TRBJ1-5 and V is TRBV28, with TRBD1 matching over 10 bases. Germline assignment: CDR1 MDHEN and CDR2 SYDVKM. The J segment lost 0 bases and the V segment lost 3 bases, leaving 8 bases of the junction unmatched. The CDR3 consists of 18 residues.

This clonotype was counted at least ten times. The genes are TRBV6-1 and TRBJ2-7; the D gene could be TRBD1 or TRBD2 (6 bases each). CDR1 is MNHNS, CDR2 SASEGT, per germline. V was trimmed by 2 bases and J by 6 bases, leaving 11 bases between them. This CDR3 region has 13 residues. CDR3 bases: TGTGCCAGCAGTGAACGGGGGCAAGGCGAGCAGTACTTC. Translated, it gives CASSERGQGEQYF.

The genes are TRBV24-1 and TRBJ1-2; 7 positions agree with TRBD1. Per germline, CDR1 KGHDR and CDR2 SFDVKD. The CDR3 is 13 amino acids. The V segment lost 4 bases and the J segment 4 bases; nucleotides outside the gene matches: 2. The CDR3 sequence: CATSETGSYGYTF. The DNA of the CDR3 is TGTGCCACCAGTGAGACAGGGAGCTATGGCTACACCTTC.

This clonotype was counted ten times or more. The gene calls are TRBV15 and TRBJ2-5, with 7 bases that match TRBD2. CDR1 is LNHNV, CDR2 YYDKDF, per germline (reference sequence). CDR3 length: 13 amino acids. The V and J ends lost 5 bases and 4 bases, in that order; junction bases with no gene match: 4. Written as DNA, the CDR3 is TGTGCCACCAGCGGGCTAGCGGTAGAGACCCAGTACTTC. Translated: CATSGLAVETQYF.

This clonotype was observed many times. One base away lies a much larger clone, so this may be a sequencing read error. CDR3 region: CATSRDYETVPYEQYF. CDR3 nucleotides: TGTGCCACCAGCAGAGATTACGAGACAGTCCCCTACGAGCAGTACTTC. This chain uses TRBV15 with TRBJ2-7, with D maybe TRBD1 (5 bases). Germline-derived CDR1 and CDR2 are LNHNV and YYDKDF (reference sequence). The ends were cut back, 0 bases at V and 2 bases at J, with 14 bases in the middle. The CDR3 has 16 amino acids.

This clonotype has ten or more counts. This chain joins TRBV28 and TRBJ1-5; possible D gene TRBD1, 6 bases. The germline CDR1 and CDR2 sequences are MDHEN and SYDVKM. This CDR3 spans 15 amino acids. Between the trimmed V and J ends, which lost 3 bases and 4 bases, there was a span of 13 bases. Here the CDR3 DNA reads TGTGCCAGCAGTTTTTGGGGGCCCCAAAATCAGCCCCAGCATTTT. The encoded protein is CASSFWGPQNQPQHF.

This clonotype was seen only a few times. This rearrangement joins TRBV6-1 to TRBJ2-7; D not resolved. V was pared by 1 base and J by 5 bases, with 12 bases between. Germline V CDR1 and CDR2: MNHNS, SASEGT. The CDR3 runs to 14 residues. Written as DNA, the CDR3 is TGTGCCAGCAGTGAAGTCCCAGACCAGGACGAGCAGTACTTC. Encoded protein: CASSEVPDQDEQYF.

This clonotype was found many times. This rearrangement joins TRBV6-2 or TRBV6-3 to TRBJ2-6; 7 positions match TRBD1. This CDR3 has 16 amino acids. Trimming removed 9 bases from V and 0 bases from J; junction bases left unmatched: 8. CDR1 is MNHEY, CDR2 SVGEGT, per germline. CDR3 residues: CASKTGAPSGANVLTF. In nucleotides, the CDR3 is TGTGCCAGTAAAACAGGGGCGCCCTCTGGGGCCAACGTCCTGACTTTC.

This clonotype showed up many times. The chain carries TRBV12-3 or TRBV12-4 and TRBJ1-1; D is unresolved. The length of the CDR3 is 11 residues. Trimming removed 6 bases from V and 8 bases from J, with 10 bases in between. CDR3 sequence reads: CASRPLREAFF. CDR3 DNA: TGTGCCAGCAGGCCTTTAAGGGAAGCTTTCTTT.

In this sample, this clonotype turned up many times. The genes are TRBV28 and TRBJ1-3, with D perhaps matching TRBD1 (6 bases). The V gene's germline CDR1 is MDHEN and CDR2 SYDVKM. The CDR3 covers 17 residues. Deletions cut 4 bases from V and 4 bases from J, with 20 bases between. The CDR3: CASSSPTAQGLGNTIYF. The CDR3 bases are TGTGCCAGCAGTTCCCCCACGGCTCAGGGGCTGGGAAACACCATATATTTT. Filled out from reference TRBV28 and TRBJ1-3, the complete variable domain reads DVKVTQSSRYLVKRTGEKVFLECVQDMDHENMFWYRQDPGLGLRLIYFSYDVKMKEKGDIPEGYSVSREKKERFSLILESASTNQTSMYLCASSSPTAQGLGNTIYFGEGSWLTVV.

This clonotype came up many times. The V gene is TRBV5-1, the J gene TRBJ1-1; 7 nucleotides agree with TRBD1. This CDR3 has 16 amino acids. Germline assignment: CDR1 SGHRS and CDR2 YFSETQ. The trim removed 3 bases at V and 6 bases at J, leaving 14 bases unmatched. The CDR3 DNA reads TGCGCCAGCAGCTCGCGGGGGTTACAGGGGAGATCTGAAGCTTTCTTT. Encoded protein: CASSSRGLQGRSEAFF.

V gene TRBV6-1 combines with J gene TRBJ1-3; no definite D call. Germline V gene sequence: CDR1 MNHNS, CDR2 SASEGT. V gave up 10 bases and J gave up 4 bases, with 11 bases separating them. CDR3 length equals 12 residues. CDR3 sequence reads: CATTGAGNTIYF. The CDR3 DNA reads as TGTGCCACCACGGGAGCAGGAAACACCATATATTTT.

The table lists this clonotype with many counts. The genes are TRBV25-1 and TRBJ1-5; TRBD1 is a possible D gene (5 bases). The ends were cut back, 10 bases at V and 7 bases at J, with 23 bases in the middle. Germline assignment: CDR1 MGHDK and CDR2 SYGVNS. This CDR3 has 15 residues. The CDR3 sequence: CATSVGLGVRQPQHF. CDR3 sequence (DNA): TGTGCCACCTCAGTCGGTTTAGGGGTACGGCAGCCCCAGCATTTT.

In its sample, this clonotype is medium-sized. The chain employs TRBV12-3 or TRBV12-4 and TRBJ1-2; 8 nucleotides align to TRBD1. CDR3 length equals 13 residues. After removal of 5 bases from V and 3 bases from J, the junction contained 2 bases not matched to a gene. Written as DNA, the CDR3 is TGTGCCAGCAGTGGACAGGGATACTATGGCTACACCTTC. Its protein product is CASSGQGYYGYTF.

This clonotype was seen ten or more times. The chain has TRBV6-2 or TRBV6-3 and TRBJ1-1; TRBD1 is a possible D gene (6 bases). The germline CDR1 and CDR2 sequences are MNHEY and SVGEGT. This CDR3 comprises 18 residues. V dropped 0 bases and J dropped 1 base, with 18 bases sitting between them. The CDR3 DNA reads TGTGCCAGCAGTTACTCAATTAAGATCGGGGGCCAGAACACTGAAGCTTTCTTT. Protein product: CASSYSIKIGGQNTEAFF.

This clonotype was detected a few times. The V gene is TRBV6-5, the J gene TRBJ2-7; the D gene is possibly TRBD2 (6 bases). Germline V CDR1 and CDR2: MNHEY, SVGAGI. Trimming took off 4 bases at V and 2 bases at J, with 15 bases between the two ends. CDR3 length: 15 residues. The CDR3 DNA reads as TGTGCCAGCAGTTCGGACTACCGGAAAACCTACGAGCAGTACTTC. Residues: CASSSDYRKTYEQYF.

This clonotype has ten or more counts. The J gene is TRBJ2-7, the V gene TRBV7-8; 7 positions match TRBD1. V gave up 3 bases and J gave up 2 bases; unmatched junction bases: 10. CDR3 length equals 16 residues. CDR1 is SGHVS, CDR2 FQNEAQ, per germline. CDR3 DNA sequence: TGTGCCAGCAGCTTCCGGGACAGATTGCAACCCTACGAGCAGTACTTC. Protein product: CASSFRDRLQPYEQYF. Drawing the rest from reference TRBV7-8 and TRBJ2-7, the complete variable domain is GAGVSQSPRYKVAKRGQDVALRCDPISGHVSLFWYQQALGQGPEFLTYFQNEAQLDKSGLPSDRFFAERPEGSVSTLKIQRTQQEDSAVYLCASSFRDRLQPYEQYFGPGTRLTVT.

In its sample, this clonotype was seen many times. This chain connects TRBV6-6 to TRBJ2-2; 11 bases are a match to TRBD2. The length of the CDR3 is 21 residues. The germline V gene encodes CDR1 MNHNY and CDR2 SVGAGI (reference sequence). V was clipped by 6 bases and J by 4 bases; unmatched bases: 22. CDR3 protein: CASRPPDRKVAGGRSTGELFF. DNA for the CDR3: TGTGCCAGCAGACCCCCCGACCGGAAGGTAGCGGGAGGGCGAAGCACCGGGGAGCTGTTTTTT.

The chain links TRBV12-3 or TRBV12-4 to TRBJ2-7; D may be TRBD1 (5 bases). The CDR3 runs 13 residues. The germline V and J ends were trimmed by 5 bases and 7 bases, with 15 bases remaining between them. CDR3 coding DNA: TGTGCCAGCAGTCCCCGTGGGGCCGGGGAGCAGTACTTC. It is translated as CASSPRGAGEQYF.

The table lists this clonotype with a few counts. This sequence may be a read error, since a much larger clone differs from it by one base. The chain has TRBV6-1 and TRBJ2-2, with 8 bases that match TRBD2. With 6 bases clipped from V and 1 base from J, the junction kept 4 bases outside the gene matches. CDR1 is MNHNS and CDR2 is SASEGT in the germline V gene. The length of the CDR3 is 15 residues. CDR3 amino acids: CASRPGLGNTGELFF. The CDR3 DNA reads as TGTGCCAGCAGGCCGGGACTAGGGAACACCGGGGAGCTGTTTTTT.